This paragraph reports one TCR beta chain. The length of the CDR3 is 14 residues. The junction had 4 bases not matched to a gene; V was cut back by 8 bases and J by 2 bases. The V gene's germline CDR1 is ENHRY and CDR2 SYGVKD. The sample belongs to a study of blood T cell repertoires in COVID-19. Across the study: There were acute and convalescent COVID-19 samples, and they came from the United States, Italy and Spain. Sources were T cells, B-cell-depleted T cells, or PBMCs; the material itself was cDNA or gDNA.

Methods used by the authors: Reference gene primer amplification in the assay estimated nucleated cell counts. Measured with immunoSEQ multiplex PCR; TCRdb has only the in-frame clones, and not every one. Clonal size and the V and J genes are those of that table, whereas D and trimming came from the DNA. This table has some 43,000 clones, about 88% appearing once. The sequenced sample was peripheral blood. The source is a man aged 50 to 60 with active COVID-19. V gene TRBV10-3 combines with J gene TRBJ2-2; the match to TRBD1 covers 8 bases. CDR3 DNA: TGTGCCATCCCCGGGACAGGCAACACCGGGGAGCTGTTTTTT. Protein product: CAIPGTGNTGELFF.